The T cell receptor (beta chain) described here comes from a study of neurological immune-mediated disorders. Study results and limitations: The greatest TCR clonal expansion appeared in HTLV-1-associated myelopathy and the smallest, falling below healthy controls, in multiple sclerosis.

Synthesis of cDNA was carried out by template-switch 5'RACE. The reaction used 10-nucleotide random UMIs. A single record per CDR3 protein comes from TCRdb applying MiXCR to the 5' RACE reads. Among tens of thousands of distinct CDR3 sequences listed, approximately 13% were seen once. The CDR3 spans 14 residues. Germline CDR1 reads SGHRS; CDR2 reads YFSETQ. Trimming took off 4 bases at V and 4 bases at J, with 12 bases between the two ends. This clonotype was recorded many times. Antigen: not known. The clonotype was recovered from a woman aged 55-70 years with HTLV-1-associated myelopathy (HAM/TSP). Sequenced: PBMCs. The chain uses TRBV5-1 and TRBJ2-1, with D possibly being TRBD2 (6 bases). Here the CDR3 reads CASSSGGDYNEQFF. The CDR3 nucleotides are TGCGCCAGCAGCAGTGGCGGGGATTACAATGAGCAGTTCTTC.